The rows below give T cell receptor beta chains drawn from one sample of a study of blood T cell repertoires in COVID-19. TCRdb keeps only in-frame clones here, not all; method: immunoSEQ multiplex PCR. In the table there are under 75,000 clones, 73% of which are singletons. The sequenced sample was peripheral blood. These receptors were obtained from a woman in her forties or fifties with active or convalescent COVID-19. The CDR3 runs from the conserved cysteine through the conserved F or W. The D gene is left open where the match is weak. Only part of the rows carry a size: once, few, many, or a class if the clone is expanded.

clone size	D gene	V gene	J gene	CDR3 protein	CDR3 DNA
-	-	TRBV12-3/TRBV12-4	TRBJ2-2	CASKMATGELFF	TGTGCCAGCAAGATGGCCACCGGGGAGCTGTTTTTT
-	-	TRBV30	TRBJ2-3	CAWSPGQNTQYF	TGTGCCTGGAGCCCAGGACAGAATACGCAGTATTTT
few	-	TRBV2	TRBJ1-5	CASSGIDGNQPQHF	TGTGCCAGCAGCGGGATCGACGGCAATCAGCCCCAGCATTTT
many	TRBD1	TRBV27	TRBJ1-2	CASSLLGTGNYGYTF	TGTGCCAGCAGTTTATTAGGGACAGGAAACTATGGCTACACCTTC
-	-	TRBV5-1	TRBJ1-6	CASSLGEDSPLHF	TGCGCCAGCAGCTTAGGTGAGGATTCACCCCTCCACTTT
-	TRBD1	TRBV7-9	TRBJ2-1	CASFRLSGGNEQFF	TGTGCCAGCTTCCGGTTGTCAGGGGGCAATGAGCAGTTCTTC
-	-	TRBV5-8	TRBJ2-2	CASSAGVQADTGELFF	TGTGCCAGCAGCGCCGGGGTCCAAGCGGACACCGGGGAGCTGTTTTTT
-	-	TRBV15	TRBJ2-5	CATSRAGSGETQYF	TGTGCCACCAGCAGAGCCGGGAGTGGGGAGACCCAGTACTTC
few	TRBD1	TRBV19	TRBJ2-2	CASNPRTGGPGELFF	TGTGCCAGTAACCCTCGGACAGGGGGTCCCGGGGAGCTGTTTTTT
-	-	TRBV9	TRBJ2-3	CASSRGSRASTDTQYF	TGTGCCAGCAGTCGTGGGTCCAGGGCTAGCACAGATACGCAGTATTTT
-	-	TRBV7-9	TRBJ2-2	CASSLAQDTGELFF	TGTGCCAGCAGCTTAGCGCAGGACACCGGGGAGCTGTTTTTT
-	-	TRBV7-7	TRBJ2-2	CATANSQGGTGELFF	TGTGCCACCGCCAATAGCCAGGGGGGAACCGGGGAGCTGTTTTTT
-	TRBD2	TRBV7-2	TRBJ2-7	CASAAGGLSYEQYF	TGTGCCAGCGCGGCGGGAGGGCTCTCCTACGAGCAGTACTTC
-	-	TRBV5-1	TRBJ1-2	CASSLLGARGYTF	TGCGCCAGCAGCTTGTTGGGGGCGCGGGGCTACACCTTC
-	TRBD1	TRBV10-3	TRBJ1-1	CAISESRTGRTEAFF	TGTGCCATCAGTGAGTCTCGGACAGGGAGGACTGAAGCTTTCTTT
-	-	TRBV19	TRBJ2-2	CASSIRDTDTGELFF	TGTGCCAGTAGTATCCGGGACACCGACACCGGGGAGCTGTTTTTT
many	TRBD1	TRBV19	TRBJ2-1	CASSARRDREEQFF	TGTGCCAGTAGTGCCCGCCGGGACAGGGAAGAGCAGTTCTTC
-	-	TRBV16	TRBJ2-7	CASSLGGQAREQYF	TGTGCCAGCAGCCTCGGAGGGCAAGCGAGGGAGCAGTACTTC
-	-	TRBV5-4	TRBJ2-3	CASSPGQRVGDTQYF	TGTGCCAGCAGCCCGGGGCAGCGGGTTGGAGATACGCAGTATTTT
few	TRBD1	TRBV4-1	TRBJ2-7	CASSHSPGQGYEQYF	TGCGCCAGCAGCCATTCTCCGGGACAGGGTTACGAGCAGTACTTC
once	-	TRBV10-3	TRBJ1-3	CAIRSAGTGNTIYF	TGTGCCATCAGAAGCGCGGGGACTGGAAACACCATATATTTT
-	TRBD1	TRBV28	TRBJ2-1	CASSLVGQGEDEQFF	TGTGCCAGCAGTTTGGTAGGACAGGGGGAGGATGAGCAGTTCTTC
-	-	TRBV5-5	TRBJ1-4	CASSRTGGYGKLFF	TGTGCCAGCAGCCGGACGGGGGGGTATGGAAAACTGTTTTTT
many	-	TRBV5-4	TRBJ2-7	CASRGGQSYEQYF	TGTGCCAGCAGGGGTGGACAGTCCTACGAGCAGTACTTC
-	-	TRBV11-1	TRBJ2-2	CASSQLTEYNTGELFF	TGTGCCAGCAGCCAGTTAACCGAATACAACACCGGGGAGCTGTTTTTT
-	-	TRBV5-4	TRBJ2-7	CASSGGGAEPATEYF	TGTGCCAGCAGTGGGGGCGGCGCGGAGCCAGCGACGGAGTACTTC
once	-	TRBV6-5	TRBJ2-7	CASSNRALYEQYF	TGTGCCAGTTCGAACAGGGCCCTCTACGAGCAGTACTTC
-	TRBD1	TRBV28	TRBJ2-1	CASSKTGAGYNEQFF	TGTGCCAGCAGCAAGACAGGGGCAGGGTACAATGAGCAGTTCTTC
few	TRBD1	TRBV28	TRBJ1-1	CASSNNRGRKAEAFF	TGTGCCAGCAGTAACAACAGGGGGCGTAAGGCTGAAGCTTTCTTT
-	-	TRBV4-1	TRBJ1-1	CASSRQGWTEAFF	TGCGCCAGCAGCCGTCAGGGATGGACTGAAGCTTTCTTT
-	-	TRBV9	TRBJ2-1	CASSAQGSGRYNEQFF	TGTGCCAGCAGCGCCCAGGGTTCCGGTCGTTACAATGAGCAGTTCTTC
-	TRBD2	TRBV5-1	TRBJ2-7	CASSLEAGVIEQYF	TGCGCCAGCAGCTTGGAAGCGGGAGTAATTGAGCAGTACTTC
once	-	TRBV19	TRBJ2-3	CASSPERATSTDTQYF	TGTGCCAGTAGCCCGGAGCGGGCTACTAGCACAGATACGCAGTATTTT
-	TRBD1	TRBV5-1	TRBJ1-2	CASSLITGGRDGYTF	TGCGCCAGCAGCTTAATAACAGGGGGCAGGGATGGCTACACCTTC
-	TRBD1	TRBV24-1	TRBJ2-1	CATAGTGGGYNEQFF	TGTGCCACAGCCGGGACAGGGGGCGGCTACAATGAGCAGTTCTTC
-	-	TRBV6-2/TRBV6-3	TRBJ2-6	CASSRDSGANVLTF	TGTGCCAGCAGTAGAGACTCTGGGGCCAACGTCCTGACTTTC
-	TRBD1	TRBV7-2	TRBJ2-3	CASSLATGAKDTQYF	TGTGCCAGCAGCTTAGCCACAGGGGCAAAAGATACGCAGTATTTT
-	TRBD1	TRBV5-1	TRBJ2-7	CASSWTGDLWEQYF	TGCGCCAGCAGCTGGACAGGGGACCTCTGGGAGCAGTACTTC
-	-	TRBV6-5	TRBJ1-3	CASSLRGGSGNTIYF	TGTGCCAGCAGCCTAAGGGGGGGATCTGGAAACACCATATATTTT
-	TRBD1	TRBV4-1	TRBJ2-5	CASSQGPGDRQETQYF	TGCGCCAGCAGCCAGGGGCCTGGGGACAGACAAGAGACCCAGTACTTC
-	TRBD1	TRBV30	TRBJ1-2	CAWSAGQGAGNYGYTF	TGTGCCTGGAGTGCGGGACAGGGGGCAGGAAATTATGGCTACACCTTC
-	TRBD2	TRBV27	TRBJ2-7	CASRSAGGPYEQYF	TGTGCCAGCAGGTCAGCGGGAGGGCCTTACGAGCAGTACTTC
-	TRBD2	TRBV27	TRBJ2-7	CASSLTFRLADYEQYF	TGTGCCAGCAGTTTAACTTTTAGACTAGCGGATTACGAGCAGTACTTC
-	-	TRBV28	TRBJ1-1	CASSFLSRERNTEAFF	TGTGCCAGCAGTTTCCTGAGTCGGGAGCGGAACACTGAAGCTTTCTTT
once	TRBD1	TRBV5-5	TRBJ2-7	CASRLASRGPYEQYF	TGTGCCAGCAGATTGGCCTCCAGGGGGCCCTACGAGCAGTACTTC
-	TRBD2	TRBV7-2	TRBJ2-5	CASSLSGGYQETQYF	TGTGCCAGCAGCTTGTCGGGGGGGTACCAAGAGACCCAGTACTTC